This T cell receptor beta chain was identified in a study of sequential checkpoint blockade in melanoma. Treatment meaning: randomized to nivolumab then ipilimumab (arm A) or the reverse (arm B). Using immunoSEQ multiplex PCR, the repertoire was profiled, and TCRdb retains in-frame clones only, with some absent. Seen here are approximately 11,000 clones, under 30% observed once, and the top ten hold approximately 24%. The CDR3 runs to 14 residues. Trimming pared 5 bases from V and 7 bases from J, leaving 15 bases between. The germline V gene has CDR1 SSHAT and CDR2 FNYEAQ (reference sequence). The sample holds many counts of this clone.

Sequenced here: tumor tissue (inferred from file names), sampled from a patient given nivolumab and ipilimumab in sequence. This sequence joins TRBV7-7 and TRBJ1-5; weak D call: TRBD1 (6 bases). This clonotype originated in a human donor with melanoma. CDR3 loop: CASSGQGWGQPQHF. The CDR3 DNA follows: TGTGCCAGCAGCGGCCAGGGGTGGGGGCAGCCCCAGCATTTT.